The clone carrying this T cell receptor (beta chain) showed up many times. Its antigen is as yet unknown. Not a single patient had been given any form of treatment at any point before undergoing thyroid surgery. Original processing notes: Construction of a distant-metastasis classifier for papillary thyroid cancer relied on CDR3 differences across clinicopathological groups. TCRdb reprocessed the PCR reads using MiXCR. TCRdb's processing, not the authors', yielded these V and J calls. The table lists roughly 57,000 clones, approximately 20% of them singletons. The V and J ends lost 5 bases and 4 bases respectively, with 23 bases between them. Per germline, CDR1 MDHEN and CDR2 SYDVKM. This CDR3 is built from 17 residues. This specimen belongs to a study of metastatic and nonmetastatic thyroid tumors. The overall study: Repertoire comparisons spanned blood and tumor or nodule tissue from malignant and benign thyroid patients. Findings and limits, study-wide: It was reported that TCR beta diversity was significantly higher in malignant thyroid tumors than benign nodules, in blood and tumor.

Sequencing used blood. The receptor was isolated from a female donor with papillary thyroid cancer or a benign thyroid nodule (not recorded which). Some clones in this sample may be carry-over from other donors' samples. The chain joins TRBV28 to TRBJ1-2; no definite D call. The CDR3 loop reads CASSPRGYQHLTYGYTF. The CDR3 DNA follows: TGTGCCAGCAGTCCACGCGGTTACCAACACCTAACCTATGGCTACACCTTC.